The 2 T cell receptor beta chains below come from one sample, sequenced in a study of control samples from healthy donors and cancer patients. TCRdb's copy holds only in-frame clones and misses some; the assay was immunoSEQ multiplex PCR. The sample lists roughly 170,000 clones; about 91% were seen once. Sequenced sample: blood. These receptors came from a woman aged 40-49 years in good health.

The chain links TRBV9 to TRBJ1-1; the D gene is possibly TRBD1 (5 bases). This CDR3 contains 13 residues. With 2 bases removed from V and 3 bases from J, the gap between germline ends came to 8 bases. Germline V gene sequence: CDR1 SGDLS, CDR2 YYNGEE. CDR3 sequence (DNA): TGTGCCAGCAGCGTCCGGGGGGACACTGAAGCTTTCTTT. This encodes CASSVRGDTEAFF.

The chain uses TRBV4-1 and TRBJ2-7; D remains unclear. The germline V and J ends were trimmed by 4 bases and 0 bases, with 7 bases remaining between them. CDR3 size: 13 residues. Germline V CDR1 and CDR2: MGHRA, YSYEKL. CDR3 amino acids: CASSPMVSYEQYF. In DNA, the CDR3 is TGCGCCAGCAGCCCCATGGTCTCCTACGAGCAGTACTTC.